The clone carrying this T cell receptor beta chain came up a few times. These data originate in a study of blood T cell repertoires in COVID-19. Study as a whole: The United States, Italy and Spain were the sources of the acute and convalescent COVID-19 samples. From T cells, B-cell-depleted T cells, or PBMCs came the material, which was cDNA or gDNA.

Data came from immunoSEQ multiplex PCR; TCRdb stores just in-frame clones and leaves some out. The repertoire holds 130,000 to 150,000 clones, 85% to 90% seen once, with 10% in the top ten. Germline CDR1 SGHAT, CDR2 FQNNGV. CDR3 length: 15 residues. The germline V and J ends were trimmed by 3 bases and 4 bases, with 15 bases remaining between them. Sequenced: peripheral blood. The clonotype was recovered from a man in his forties or fifties with active or convalescent COVID-19. The gene calls are TRBV11-2 and TRBJ1-2, with D unclear. CDR3 loop: CASSFIPGWSYGYTF. Here the CDR3 DNA reads TGTGCCAGCAGCTTTATACCGGGTTGGAGCTATGGCTACACCTTC.